This TCR beta chain was documented in a study of PD-1 blockade in classical Hodgkin lymphoma. Whole-study results and caveats: It was reported that newly diagnosed patients had less baseline TCR diversity than healthy donors. Causes of the repertoire differences remain undefined, possibly disease activity or prior therapy.

Turning to this clone: The antigen remains undetermined.

TCRdb's copy holds only in-frame clones and misses some; the assay was immunoSEQ multiplex PCR. The data contain 25,000 to 30,000 clones, about nine tenths of them seen just once; the ten biggest clones take up about 4%. The CDR3 totals 13 residues. Trimming at V came to 10 bases and at J to 7 bases, leaving 6 bases not matched to a gene. Germline CDR1 LNHDA, CDR2 SQIVND (reference sequence). Noted time point: newly diagnosed, previously untreated cHL patient sample. Newly diagnosed, untreated classical Hodgkin lymphoma PBMCs served as comparison. V and J are TRBV19 and TRBJ2-2; 10 bases fit TRBD1. The TCR comes from a human donor with classical Hodgkin lymphoma. The sequencing sample was made of peripheral blood mononuclear cells (PBMCs). The CDR3 here is CATKGQGVGELFF. The CDR3 DNA is TGTGCCACGAAAGGACAGGGGGTCGGGGAGCTGTTTTTT.